This TCR beta chain originates from a study of cytotoxic CD8 clonotypes in ibrutinib-treated CLL. Study-level information: Included were roughly ten relapsed/refractory and about 14 treatment-naive patients, of whom some 18 were IGHV unmutated. After median about 5.5 years, around 14 stayed in remission, about twelve progressed; responses roughly 25 partial, 2 complete.

T cells were sequenced at a targeted depth of 1 in 200,000 to 1 in 1 million. Measured with immunoSEQ multiplex PCR; TCRdb has only the in-frame clones, and not every one. Among about 21,000 clones listed, approximately 69% were seen once. Specimen: PBMCs, collected before ibrutinib treatment. The TCR originated in a human donor with chronic lymphocytic leukemia.

The CDR3 sequence is CASLEDRPGEQYF. The CDR3 DNA reads as TGTGCCAGCCTGGAAGACCGTCCTGGGGAGCAGTACTTC. V usage is TRBV2 and J usage is TRBJ2-7; D is uncertain. V lost 8 bases and J 7 bases, leaving 18 bases between the germline ends. Germline V gene data show CDR1 as SNHLY and CDR2 as FYNNEI. CDR3 length: 13 residues.